The present T cell receptor beta chain was sequenced within a study of cytomegalovirus exposure and HLA in healthy donors (dated by TCRdb to 2015 to 2018). Regarding the complete study: According to an earlier analysis of 450 to 650 of the donors, roughly 180 million T cells yielded 120 million or so unique TCR beta sequences and about 300 Gb of sequence data. Every discovery cohort repertoire had been produced on one sequencing platform. A later analysis re-analyzed previously published TCR beta repertoires from 650 to 800 donors and added high-resolution HLA genotyping to study TCR occurrence patterns. In a later genetic analysis, genome-wide SNP genotypes for about three fifths of the roughly 670 donors were used, and that subset was treated as a discovery cohort. An early release that covered 640 HLA-typed donors contained around 300 gigabases of sequencing data and tens of millions of unique TCR sequences. High-throughput TCR immunosequencing, statistical association of individual TCRs with disease status, and machine learning were combined to predict cytomegalovirus infection status. The number of typed donors differed by locus: about 620-630 for A, B, C, DRB1 and DQB1; some 540 for DQA1; over 600 for DPA1; and around 470 for DPB1. Of the 398 genotyped donors, 80% to 90% were placed in the genetic ancestry cluster associated with self-reported Caucasian donors. The study aimed to test whether signatures of past pathogen exposure could be identified by cataloging public T cell receptors. The later analysis used no new phenotypic data to find candidate immune exposures, relying instead on TCR beta sequences and their occurrence across donors. Donor age, sex, ethnicity and CMV serostatus were compiled together with the repertoire data. An earlier analysis of roughly 580 of the donors used high-throughput TCR beta sequencing to judge whether each TCR beta V gene segment behaved as functional or pseudogenic. A separate validation cohort of over a hundred different subjects was used in addition to the roughly 670-subject first cohort. On average, around 230,000 unique TCR beta nucleotide sequences were sequenced per donor among a few hundred genotyped donors of the cohort, with around 19% of those sequences being non-productive. Because of strong linkage in the cohort, roughly five DR-DQ haplotypes were treated as single units for association and clustering. The study used immunosequencing to profile the T cell repertoires of hundreds of subjects and linked those repertoires to cytomegalovirus serostatus. Both class I and class II loci were covered by HLA typing, at four-digit resolution.

Broad study findings and their caveats: In a later genetic analysis, a missense DCLRE1C variant was associated with V-gene and J-gene trimming of TCR beta chains, and the association was replicated in an independent cohort. Most TCR sequences were observed very rarely across donors, whereas some public TCRs were present in many individuals. Most CMV-associated TCR beta chains appeared to be HLA-restricted in a later analysis, and the HLA associations seemed to be driven largely by CMV exposure. Assigning TCR associations to individual alleles was difficult when HLA alleles, especially DR and DQ, strongly co-occurred. The classifier was reported to diagnose cytomegalovirus status with high specificity and sensitivity in both the original and validation cohorts. Some IMGT-functional V segments, including TRBV6-2 and TRBV6-3, could not be told apart with the 87-base-pair reads, so those segments were excluded. Correlated functional status among segregating V segments might be attributable to linkage disequilibrium, but an unknown experimental factor could not be ruled out. In a later analysis, the rate of TCR association differed among HLA loci, with DRB1 alleles having the most associated TCRs and HLA-C alleles having the fewest. The authors suggested that the approach could potentially be extended to other disease states and immunological phenotypes. A further reported finding was that TCR beta sequences accurately predicted the HLA-A and HLA-B alleles for most subjects in the first cohort. Because HLA typing was unavailable for some donors at each locus, only the typed subset was used in association tests. A later analysis reported that several top co-occurrence clusters appeared linked to parvovirus B19, influenza, CMV and Epstein-Barr virus. In a later analysis, more than 15,000 TCR beta sequences were associated with specific HLA alleles at a false discovery rate of 0.05. The cohort was sequenced for TCR beta chains only, and without alpha or paired-chain data the features that could be detected were limited. Because counts were too low, about 18 rarely observed V segments, including chromosome 9 orphons, were excluded from the earlier analysis of 587 of the donors. In vitro tests confirmed that three of the cytomegalovirus-associated TCR beta chains recognize cytomegalovirus antigens. A later analysis found that HLA-associated TCR beta chains were more clonally expanded and had lower generation probabilities than equally common non-associated chains. In an earlier analysis of 450 to 750 of the donors, most TCR beta V segments appeared in productive rearrangements about 87% or about 30% of the time, broadly matching IMGT annotations. CMV serostatus was the only immune exposure information available for the cohort. A group of highly shared sequence variants was considered likely to be a technical artifact of the sequencing pipeline. The presence/absence analyses assumed that sequencing depth was roughly uniform across donors, and that assumption may not be true. The study gave a list of 150 to 200 TCR beta chains associated with cytomegalovirus. According to a later genetic analysis, donors in an Asian-associated ancestry cluster had fewer N-insertions in productive TCRs than the approximately 650-donor mean.

The germline V gene gives CDR1 as LGHNT and CDR2 as FRNRAP. Including the terminal cysteine and phenylalanine, the CDR3 comprises 15 residues. Kept here is only the CDR3 DNA, which spans 45 bases and is read in frame from base 1. Compared with germline, V lacks 5 bases and J lacks 3 bases; bases without a gene match: 3. The cohort consisted of some 730 healthy bone marrow donors. At the time of sampling, every cohort member was nominally healthy, though immune exposures that went unrecorded were likely present. The donor tested CMV seronegative, placing the donor among the roughly 350 seronegative members of the cohort. Every donor gave a peripheral blood sample, and the peripheral blood mononuclear cells from that sample were used for TCR beta sequencing. The Qiagen DNeasy Blood Extraction Kit was used to extract genomic DNA from the blood cell samples. The library was generated by the immunoSEQ multiplex PCR assay. The multiplex PCR relied on a mix of 60 forward primers for TCR Vbeta segments and 13 reverse primers for TCR Jbeta segments. The CDR3 region of rearranged TCR beta genes was amplified from genomic DNA with a multiplex PCR assay. The Illumina HiSeq System was used to sequence the amplified TCR beta libraries as 87-base-pair reads. In the authors' own workflow: Across the 700 or so repertoires, a later analysis counted approximately 83 million unique TCR beta chains, around 11 million of which were shared by at least two donors. A nearest-neighbor algorithm error-corrected the raw reads and collapsed the reads into unique sequences, merging closely related sequences to remove PCR and sequencing errors. CDR3 sequences were aligned to IMGT reference sequences to assign V, D and J gene segments. For a sequence to be retained, a match of at least six nucleotides to both a V gene segment and a J gene segment was required. Rearrangements were classified as productive when the CDR3 lacked stop codons and remained in frame with V and J, and all other rearrangements were classified as non-productive. Following IMGT convention, CDR3 was defined as the stretch from the second conserved V-encoded cysteine to the conserved J-encoded phenylalanine. The earlier analysis of about 590 of the donors excluded sequences that lacked an unambiguous match to a single V gene segment. In an earlier analysis of several hundred of the donors, V segments were called functional above 56.7% productive rearrangements and were called segregating when the between-donor standard deviation exceeded 5%. To diagnose cytomegalovirus status from the catalog of TCR beta chain sequences, a statistical classification framework was built. In a later analysis, TCR nucleotide sequences were compared against IMGT/GENE-DB human TR gene sequences so that V and J genes could be assigned. In a later analysis, CDR3 sequences and most-parsimonious VDJ recombination scenarios were assigned using the TCRdist pipeline. In a later analysis, each TCR beta chain was defined by its CDR3 amino acid sequence together with its V-gene family, and reads without a unique V-gene family were excluded. As a way to deal with suspected cross-contamination and a sequencing artifact, a later analysis dropped approximately 590 nucleotide sequences that were highly shared and had low generation probability. For each public chain, a later analysis derived a clonal expansion index from normalized ranks of inferred template counts within each repertoire. Generation probabilities in a later analysis came from a VDJ recombination model fitted to out-of-frame rearrangements, and those results were checked against IGoR. Hypergeometric tests were used in a later analysis to score TCR-TCR, TCR-HLA and TCR-CMV co-occurrence, with a repertoire-size bias correction applied to the TCR pairs. In a later analysis, false discovery rates were estimated by permuting HLA or CMV assignments 20 times. In a later analysis, co-occurring TCRs were grouped with DBSCAN, and TCRdist sequence similarity was added when clustering was performed within HLA-allele-positive subsets. Repertoires with fewer than 30,000 or more than 120,000 public chains were left out of co-occurrence clustering, as were roughly five repertoires with anomalous nucleotide sharing. TCRdb limited this immuneACCESS table to in-frame rearrangements with V and J called. A share of clones is missing; checked studies link under half to unresolved V genes, and the rest is unexplained. From that table come the V and J calls and clone size; the DNA was used to work out D and trimming. This sample gives 100,000 to 150,000 clones in total; just under 80% of them show up just once. The leading ten clones occupy about 1.5% of the sample.

Regarding this clone: The antigen this receptor binds is unknown. Per-nucleotide qualities are absent, and no much larger clonotype sits a single base away.

The source is a woman aged 18 to 35 in good health and CMV-seronegative. The sequencing input was PBMCs. Here the chain combines TRBV12-5 and TRBJ2-2; 10 nucleotides in the junction match TRBD2. The CDR3 has the sequence CASGPGTSDTGELFF. The nucleotide sequence is given as TGTGCTAGTGGTCCCGGGACTAGCGACACCGGGGAGCTGTTTTTT.